This T cell receptor (beta chain) derives from a study of T cell repertoires in cytomegalovirus infection. The overall study: From public TCR beta signatures came an indication of both CMV infection and matching HLA type.

In TCRdb, the reads were re-called with MiXCR into one record per CDR3 protein. The top ten clones hold roughly an eighth of a sample with roughly 920,000 distinct CDR3 sequences, about 33% of them seen once. Germline CDR1 and CDR2: LNHDA and SQIVND (reference sequence). CDR3 size: 15 residues. The V gene end was trimmed by 5 bases and the J gene end by 7 bases; junction bases not matched to a gene: 9. This clonotype was seen ten or more times. The antigen is unknown. The chain couples TRBV19 to TRBJ1-4, with 8 bases aligning to TRBD1. The receptor comes from a human donor in good health (CMV status not recorded). Some clones in this sample may be carry-over from other donors' samples. The sample in question was cultured CD8+ T cells from PBMCs, obtained from culture after CMV antigen stimulation. CDR3: CASSLSLQGGEKLFF. In DNA form, the CDR3 reads TGTGCCAGTAGTCTCTCGCTACAGGGGGGTGAAAAACTGTTTTTT.